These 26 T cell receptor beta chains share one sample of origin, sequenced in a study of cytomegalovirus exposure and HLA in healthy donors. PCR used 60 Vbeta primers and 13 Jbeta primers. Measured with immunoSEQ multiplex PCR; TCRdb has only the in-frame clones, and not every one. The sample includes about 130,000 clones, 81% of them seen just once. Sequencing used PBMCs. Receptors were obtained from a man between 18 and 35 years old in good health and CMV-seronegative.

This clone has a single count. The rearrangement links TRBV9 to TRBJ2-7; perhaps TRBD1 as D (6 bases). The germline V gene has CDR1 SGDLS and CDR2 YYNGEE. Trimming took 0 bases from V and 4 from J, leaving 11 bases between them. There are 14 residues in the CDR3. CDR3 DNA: TGTGCCAGCAGCGTAGAGTCAGGGGCGTACGAGCAGTACTTC. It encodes CASSVESGAYEQYF.

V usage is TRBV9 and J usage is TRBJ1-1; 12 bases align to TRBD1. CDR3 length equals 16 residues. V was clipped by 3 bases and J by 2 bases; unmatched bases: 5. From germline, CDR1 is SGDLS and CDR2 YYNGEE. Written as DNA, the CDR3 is TGTGCCAGCAGCGCAGGGACAGGGGGCCTTAACACTGAAGCTTTCTTT. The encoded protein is CASSAGTGGLNTEAFF.

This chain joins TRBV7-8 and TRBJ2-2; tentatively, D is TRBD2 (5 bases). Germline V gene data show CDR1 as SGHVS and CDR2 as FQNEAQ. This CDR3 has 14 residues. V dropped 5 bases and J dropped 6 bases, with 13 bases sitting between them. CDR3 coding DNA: TGTGCCAGCAGCCACGGGGTCGTCGCCGGGGAGCTGTTTTTT. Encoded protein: CASSHGVVAGELFF.

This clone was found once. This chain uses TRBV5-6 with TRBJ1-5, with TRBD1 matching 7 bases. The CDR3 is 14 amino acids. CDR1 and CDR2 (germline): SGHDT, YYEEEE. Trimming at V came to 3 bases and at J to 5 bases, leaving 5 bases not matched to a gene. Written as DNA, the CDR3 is TGTGCCAGCAGCTCCTATCAGGGGGATCAGCCCCAGCATTTT. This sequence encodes CASSSYQGDQPQHF.

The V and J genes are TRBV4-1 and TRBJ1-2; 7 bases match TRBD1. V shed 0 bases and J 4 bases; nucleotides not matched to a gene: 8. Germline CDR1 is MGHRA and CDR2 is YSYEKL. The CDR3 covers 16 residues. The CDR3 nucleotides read TGCGCCAGCAGCCAAGACCGGACGACAGGGTTCTATGGCTACACCTTC. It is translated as CASSQDRTTGFYGYTF.

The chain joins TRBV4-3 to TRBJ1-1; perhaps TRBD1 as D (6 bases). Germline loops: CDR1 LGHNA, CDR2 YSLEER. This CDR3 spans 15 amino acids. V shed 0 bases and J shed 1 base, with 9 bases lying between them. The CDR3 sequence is CASSQDPGANTEAFF. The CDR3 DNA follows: TGCGCCAGCAGCCAAGATCCAGGGGCGAACACTGAAGCTTTCTTT.

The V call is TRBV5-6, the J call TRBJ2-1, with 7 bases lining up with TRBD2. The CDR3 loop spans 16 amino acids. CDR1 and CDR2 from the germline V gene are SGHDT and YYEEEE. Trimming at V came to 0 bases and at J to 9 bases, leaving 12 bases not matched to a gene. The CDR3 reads CASSLERRVLAGEQFF. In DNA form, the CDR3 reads TGTGCCAGCAGCTTGGAAAGGCGGGTCTTAGCGGGTGAGCAGTTCTTC.

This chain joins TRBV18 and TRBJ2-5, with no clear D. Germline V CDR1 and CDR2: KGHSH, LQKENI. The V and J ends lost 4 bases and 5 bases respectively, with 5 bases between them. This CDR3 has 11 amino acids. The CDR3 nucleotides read TGTGCCAGCTCACGAGTTGAGACCCAGTACTTC. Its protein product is CASSRVETQYF.

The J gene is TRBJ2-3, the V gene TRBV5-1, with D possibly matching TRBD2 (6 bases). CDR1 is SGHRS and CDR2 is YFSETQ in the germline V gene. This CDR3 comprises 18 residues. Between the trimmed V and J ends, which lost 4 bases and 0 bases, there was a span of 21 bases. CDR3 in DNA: TGCGCCAGCAGCCCCCGTATTCCCGGGGGAACTAGCACAGATACGCAGTATTTT. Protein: CASSPRIPGGTSTDTQYF.

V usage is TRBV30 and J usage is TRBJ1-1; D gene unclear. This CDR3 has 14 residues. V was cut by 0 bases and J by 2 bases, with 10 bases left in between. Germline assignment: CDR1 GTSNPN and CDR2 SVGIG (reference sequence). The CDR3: CAWSVPGYNTEAFF. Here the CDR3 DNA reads TGTGCCTGGAGTGTCCCAGGCTATAACACTGAAGCTTTCTTT.

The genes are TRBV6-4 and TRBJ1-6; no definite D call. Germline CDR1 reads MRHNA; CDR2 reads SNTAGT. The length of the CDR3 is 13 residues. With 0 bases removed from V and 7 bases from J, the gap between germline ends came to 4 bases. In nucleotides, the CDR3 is TGTGCCAGCAGTGACTCTTCGAATTCACCCCTCCACTTT. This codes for CASSDSSNSPLHF.

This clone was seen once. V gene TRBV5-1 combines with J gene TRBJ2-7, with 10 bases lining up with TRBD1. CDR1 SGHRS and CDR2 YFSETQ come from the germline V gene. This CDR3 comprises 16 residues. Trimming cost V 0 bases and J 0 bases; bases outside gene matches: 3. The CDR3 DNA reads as TGCGCCAGCAGCTTGGCTTGGACAGGGGGCTCCTACGAGCAGTACTTC. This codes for CASSLAWTGGSYEQYF.

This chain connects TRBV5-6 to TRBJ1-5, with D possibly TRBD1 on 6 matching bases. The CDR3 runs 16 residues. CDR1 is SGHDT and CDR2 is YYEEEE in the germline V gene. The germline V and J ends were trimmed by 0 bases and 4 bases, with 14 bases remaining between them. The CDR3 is CASSLAKEGGNQPQHF. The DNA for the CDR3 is TGTGCCAGCAGCTTGGCCAAGGAAGGGGGAAATCAGCCCCAGCATTTT.

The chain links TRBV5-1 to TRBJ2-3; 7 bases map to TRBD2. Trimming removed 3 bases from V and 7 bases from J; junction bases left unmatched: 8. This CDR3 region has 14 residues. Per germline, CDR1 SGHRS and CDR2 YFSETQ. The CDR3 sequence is CASSSSSGPNTQYF. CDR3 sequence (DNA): TGCGCCAGCAGCTCGTCTAGCGGTCCCAATACGCAGTATTTT.

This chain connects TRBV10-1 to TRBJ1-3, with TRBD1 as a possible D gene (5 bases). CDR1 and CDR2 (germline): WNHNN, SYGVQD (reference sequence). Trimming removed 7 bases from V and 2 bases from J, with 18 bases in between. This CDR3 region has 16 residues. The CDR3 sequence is CASTATVEQAGNTIYF. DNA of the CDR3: TGCGCCAGCACCGCGACAGTGGAGCAAGCTGGAAACACCATATATTTT.

CDR3 sequence (DNA): TGTGCCAGCAGGCACGGGACTCGAGAGACCCAGTACTTC. Protein: CASRHGTRETQYF. The chain recombines TRBV28 with TRBJ2-5, with TRBD2 as a possible D gene (6 bases). The germline CDR1 and CDR2 sequences are MDHEN and SYDVKM. This CDR3 is built from 13 residues. V was clipped by 6 bases and J by 4 bases, with 12 bases between them.

The CDR3 bases are TGTGCCAGCAGTGAATATAAGGGGTTGGCCGGAAACACCATATATTTT. The encoded protein is CASSEYKGLAGNTIYF. The J gene is TRBJ1-3, the V gene TRBV25-1, with D possibly TRBD1 on 5 matching bases. Looked up from germline, CDR1 is MGHDK and CDR2 is SYGVNS. V dropped 0 bases and J dropped 4 bases, with 13 bases sitting between them. This CDR3 spans 16 amino acids.

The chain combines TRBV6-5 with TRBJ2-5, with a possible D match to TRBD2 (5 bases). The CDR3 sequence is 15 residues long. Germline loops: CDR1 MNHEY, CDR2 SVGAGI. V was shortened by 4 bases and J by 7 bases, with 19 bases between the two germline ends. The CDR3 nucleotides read TGTGCCAGCAGTTTGGCGTTGTCTCTACGGGGGACCCAGTACTTC. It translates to CASSLALSLRGTQYF.

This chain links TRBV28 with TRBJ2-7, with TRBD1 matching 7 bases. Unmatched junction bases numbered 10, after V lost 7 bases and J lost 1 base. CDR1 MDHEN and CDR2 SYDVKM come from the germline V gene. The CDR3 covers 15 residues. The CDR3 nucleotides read TGTGCCAGCAATGAAATCGGGACAGTATCCTACGAGCAGTACTTC. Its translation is CASNEIGTVSYEQYF.

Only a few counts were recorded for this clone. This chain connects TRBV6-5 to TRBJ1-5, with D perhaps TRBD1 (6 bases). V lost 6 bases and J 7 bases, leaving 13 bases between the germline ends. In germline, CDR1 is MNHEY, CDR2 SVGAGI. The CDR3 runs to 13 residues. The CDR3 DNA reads TGTGCCAGCAGCACACACAGGGCCCAGCCCCAGCATTTT. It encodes CASSTHRAQPQHF.

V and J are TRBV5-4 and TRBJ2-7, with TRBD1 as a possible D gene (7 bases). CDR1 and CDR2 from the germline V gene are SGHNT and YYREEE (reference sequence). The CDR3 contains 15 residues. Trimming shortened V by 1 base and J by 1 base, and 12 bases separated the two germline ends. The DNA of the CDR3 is TGTGCCAGCAGCTTGAGGAGGGGGCCATCCTACGAGCAGTACTTC. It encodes CASSLRRGPSYEQYF.

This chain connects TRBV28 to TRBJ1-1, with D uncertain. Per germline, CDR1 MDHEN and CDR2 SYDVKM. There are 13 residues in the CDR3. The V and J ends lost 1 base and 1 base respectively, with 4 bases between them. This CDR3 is CASSLFGNTEAFF. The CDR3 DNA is TGTGCCAGCAGTTTATTCGGGAACACTGAAGCTTTCTTT. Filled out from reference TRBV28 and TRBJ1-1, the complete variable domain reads DVKVTQSSRYLVKRTGEKVFLECVQDMDHENMFWYRQDPGLGLRLIYFSYDVKMKEKGDIPEGYSVSREKKERFSLILESASTNQTSMYLCASSLFGNTEAFFGQGTRLTVV.

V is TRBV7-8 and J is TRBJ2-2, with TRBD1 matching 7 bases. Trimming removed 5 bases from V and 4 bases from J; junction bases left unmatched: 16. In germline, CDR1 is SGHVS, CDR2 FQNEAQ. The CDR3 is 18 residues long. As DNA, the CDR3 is TGTGCCAGCAGCCAATCCAGGGGGTCGTTTCGGGTCACCGGGGAGCTGTTTTTT. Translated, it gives CASSQSRGSFRVTGELFF.

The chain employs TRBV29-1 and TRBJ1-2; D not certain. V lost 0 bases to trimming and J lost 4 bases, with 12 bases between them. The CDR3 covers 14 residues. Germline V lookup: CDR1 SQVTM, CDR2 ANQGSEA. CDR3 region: CSVEDHEEGYGYTF. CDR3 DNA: TGCAGCGTTGAAGATCACGAGGAAGGCTATGGCTACACCTTC.

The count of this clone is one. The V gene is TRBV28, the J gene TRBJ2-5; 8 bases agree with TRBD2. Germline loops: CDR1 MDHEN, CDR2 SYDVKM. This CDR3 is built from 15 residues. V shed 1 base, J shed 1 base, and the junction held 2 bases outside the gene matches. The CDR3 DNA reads TGTGCCAGCAGTTTATACCGGGGGGGCCAAGAGACCCAGTACTTC. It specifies CASSLYRGGQETQYF.

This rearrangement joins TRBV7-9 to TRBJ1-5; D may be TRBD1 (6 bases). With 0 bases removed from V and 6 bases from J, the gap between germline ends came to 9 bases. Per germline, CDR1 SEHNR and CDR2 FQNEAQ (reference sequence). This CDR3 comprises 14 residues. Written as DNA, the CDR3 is TGTGCCAGCAGCTTAGCCAGGGGTACTCAGCCCCAGCATTTT. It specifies CASSLARGTQPQHF.